This entry lists 29 T cell receptor beta chains sequenced from one sample in a study of CD8+CD57+ T cells in acquired aplastic anemia. TCR beta VDJ combinations and CDR3 sequences were profiled from genomic DNA. TCRdb independently ran MiXCR on the reads; one entry per CDR3 protein. The table includes about 130,000 distinct CDR3 sequences, 40% to 45% detected once. Sequenced material: sorted CD4+, CD8+, or CD8+CD57+ T cells (not recorded which) from PBMCs. Receptor source: a human donor in good health, serving as a control.

The sample holds many counts of this clonotype. V gene TRBV6-1 combines with J gene TRBJ2-7; tentatively, D is TRBD1 (6 bases). V gave up 7 bases and J gave up 2 bases, with 15 bases separating them. Germline values: CDR1 MNHNS, CDR2 SASEGT. The CDR3 length is 14 residues. The CDR3 nucleotides read TGTGCCAGCACCCAGGGGCTGGAACCCTACGAGCAGTACTTC. Translating it yields CASTQGLEPYEQYF.

This clonotype has at least ten counts. CDR3 loop: CATSDPLSSQFF. The DNA for the CDR3 is TGTGCCACCAGTGATCCCTTGTCATCACAGTTCTTC. The V gene is TRBV24-1, the J gene TRBJ2-1; the D is unclear. CDR1 and CDR2 (germline): KGHDR, SFDVKD. The CDR3 has 12 amino acids. Trimming shortened V by 3 bases and J by 13 bases, and 12 bases separated the two germline ends.

This clonotype was seen many times. CDR3 DNA: TGTGCCAGCAGGGCGAGAGACGGGACAGCGGAGCCCCAGCATTTT. Protein sequence: CASRARDGTAEPQHF. The chain uses TRBV2 and TRBJ1-5; TRBD1 matches at 7 bases. J was trimmed by 8 bases and V by 6 bases; bases with no gene match: 13. Germline loops: CDR1 SNHLY, CDR2 FYNNEI. The CDR3 is made up of 15 amino acids.

About this clonotype itself: Being one base from a much bigger clone, this may be a read error. The conserved closing phenylalanine or tryptophan is absent in this CDR3, likely reflecting a read error. This chain joins TRBV20-1 and TRBJ1-5; no firm D call. V was shortened by 5 bases and J by 0 bases, with 14 bases between the two germline ends. The CDR3 runs 15 residues. Per the germline V gene, CDR1 is DFQATT and CDR2 is SNEGSKA (reference sequence). The CDR3 loop is CSAARGTYSNQPQHL. CDR3 sequence (DNA): TGCAGTGCTGCTCGGGGAACCTATAGCAATCAGCCCCAGCATCTT.

In its sample, this clonotype was seen many times. V usage is TRBV7-8 and J usage is TRBJ1-1; the match to TRBD1 covers 7 bases. The CDR3 loop spans 15 amino acids. The germline V gene encodes CDR1 SGHVS and CDR2 FQNEAQ. Losses at the gene ends were 1 base for V and 2 bases for J; bases not matched to a gene: 4. CDR3 nucleotides: TGTGCCAGCAGCTTAGTGGGACAGCCAAACACTGAAGCTTTCTTT. Translating gives CASSLVGQPNTEAFF.

This clonotype was seen repeatedly, ten times or more. This rearrangement joins TRBV10-3 to TRBJ1-1; D possibly corresponds to TRBD1 (5 bases). With 4 bases removed from V and 0 bases from J, the gap between germline ends came to 6 bases. The germline V gene encodes CDR1 ENHRY and CDR2 SYGVKD. CDR3 size: 13 residues. Here the CDR3 reads CAISGGVNTEAFF. The CDR3 DNA sequence: TGTGCCATCAGTGGAGGGGTGAACACTGAAGCTTTCTTT.

At least ten counts were recorded for this clonotype. This chain connects TRBV7-9 to TRBJ2-7; 9 positions agree with TRBD2. V lost 4 bases, J lost 5 bases, and 6 bases stayed unmatched. The CDR3 spans 14 residues. The V gene's germline CDR1 is SEHNR and CDR2 FQNEAQ (reference sequence). The CDR3 nucleotides are TGTGCCAGCAGCTGGGGCGGGGGGGGCCACGAGCAGTACTTC. Translated: CASSWGGGGHEQYF.

Concerning this clonotype itself: The conserved closing phenylalanine or tryptophan is absent in this CDR3, likely reflecting a read error. It is unclear where the CDR3 begins or ends on the DNA, so no DNA is shown, and the CDR3 is as TCRdb lists it. The chain is built from TRBV15 and TRBJ1-3; TRBD1 is the table's D call, not checked against the DNA. Per the germline V gene, CDR1 is LNHNV and CDR2 is YYDKDF (reference sequence). Termini included, the CDR3 measures 15 amino acids. The CDR3 protein is CATSKDRGSGNTVYL.

In the case of this clonotype: Germline is not matched at one junction end, which may reflect a read error. This chain joins TRBV6-1 and TRBJ2-1; 10 bases are a match to TRBD2. The germline CDR1 and CDR2 sequences are MNHNS and SASEGT. The CDR3 spans 15 residues. CDR3 in amino acids: CASSLAGANGDEQSF. The CDR3 DNA follows: TGTGCCAGCAGTCTAGCGGGGGCAAACGGGGATGAGCAGTCCTTC.

The chain employs TRBV15 and TRBJ2-1, with D perhaps matching TRBD2 (5 bases). CDR1 is LNHNV, CDR2 YYDKDF, per germline (reference sequence). Trimming left V 0 bases short and J 5 bases short, with 5 bases between. This CDR3 spans 13 amino acids. The CDR3 is CATSRELDNEQFF. The CDR3 nucleotides are TGTGCCACCAGCAGAGAACTAGACAATGAGCAGTTCTTC.

A remark on this clonotype: A single base separates this from a much larger clone, so it may be a read error. V is TRBV27 and J is TRBJ1-6, with no clear D. This CDR3 is built from 15 residues. CDR1 and CDR2 from the germline V gene are MNHEY and SMNVEV (reference sequence). CDR3 protein: CASSLFVPPGTPPHF. The CDR3 coding sequence is TGTGCCAGCAGTTTATTTGTACCCCCTGGTACGCCCCCCCACTTT.

The V gene is TRBV7-2, the J gene TRBJ2-3; tentative D call: TRBD2 (6 bases). The CDR3 has 12 amino acids. Germline loops: CDR1 SGHTA, CDR2 FQGNSA. The CDR3 here is CAKGTSTDTQYF. The CDR3 nucleotides are TGTGCGAAGGGGACTAGCACAGATACGCAGTATTTT.

This clonotype was recorded at least ten times. V gene TRBV19 combines with J gene TRBJ2-6; tentatively, D is TRBD1 (5 bases). The CDR3 consists of 15 residues. Between the trimmed V and J ends, which lost 3 bases and 3 bases, there was a span of 9 bases. Germline CDR1 and CDR2: LNHDA and SQIVND (reference sequence). The CDR3 sequence: CASSIDSFGANVLTF. The CDR3 bases are TGTGCCAGTAGTATCGACAGTTTTGGGGCCAACGTCCTGACTTTC.

This clonotype occurred many times. The V and J genes are TRBV19 and TRBJ2-2; 8 bases fit TRBD2. The CDR3 totals 18 residues. V lost 4 bases and J lost 6; bases outside the gene matches: 16. CDR1 LNHDA and CDR2 SQIVND come from the germline V gene (reference sequence). The CDR3 DNA sequence: TGTGCCAGTAGTAGGACAGCGGGAGTTTCGGTACGTTCCGGGGAGCTGTTTTTT. Translated: CASSRTAGVSVRSGELFF.

With regard to this clonotype: A much larger clone differs from this one at a single base, so this may be a read error. The chain is built from TRBV11-3 and TRBJ2-3; D is possibly TRBD2 (5 bases). Germline V CDR1 and CDR2: SGHNT, YENEEA. This CDR3 comprises 14 residues. The CDR3 sequence is CASSLLAPPDAQYF. The DNA for the CDR3 is TGTGCCAGCAGCTTACTAGCCCCCCCAGATGCGCAGTATTTT.

This clonotype occurred many times. In DNA, the CDR3 is TGTGCCAGCAGTTTCGTCCCTCACTCAAGGAATCTCGCCTACGAGCAGTACTTC. Protein product: CASSFVPHSRNLAYEQYF. V usage is TRBV12-3 or TRBV12-4 and J usage is TRBJ2-7; no clear D. This CDR3 has 18 residues. V was clipped by 3 bases and J by 2 bases, with 23 bases between them.

This clonotype was found a few times. The gene calls are TRBV19 and TRBJ1-6; D is unclear. Germline V gene data show CDR1 as LNHDA and CDR2 as SQIVND (reference sequence). The length of the CDR3 is 14 residues. V lost 1 base and J 8 bases, leaving 9 bases between the germline ends. The CDR3 sequence: CASSIAGRDSPLHF. The CDR3 DNA reads as TGTGCCAGTAGTATAGCCGGTAGGGATTCACCCCTCCACTTT.

V gene TRBV20-1 combines with J gene TRBJ2-1, with 9 bases identical to TRBD2. J lost 4 bases, V lost 0 bases, and 10 bases had no gene match. The CDR3 length is 17 residues. CDR1 is DFQATT and CDR2 is SNEGSKA in the germline V gene (reference sequence). CDR3: CSARDWLAGLLYNEQFF. As DNA, the CDR3 is TGCAGTGCTAGAGATTGGCTAGCGGGACTATTATACAATGAGCAGTTCTTC.

There are many counts of this clonotype. The chain combines TRBV9 with TRBJ2-5; D gene ambiguous. CDR1 SGDLS and CDR2 YYNGEE come from the germline V gene. The CDR3 spans 15 residues. Between the trimmed V and J ends, which lost 4 bases and 6 bases, there was a span of 19 bases. As DNA, the CDR3 is TGTGCCAGCAGCCCCTCGGCCGGGCTACCGAAGACCCAGTACTTC. Translating gives CASSPSAGLPKTQYF.

Comments on this clonotype: A read error may account for a junction end that differs from germline. This chain's CDR3 is CATGRERGGNQPQHF. The CDR3 nucleotides read TGTGCCACCGGCAGAGAACGGGGTGGTAATCAGCCCCAGCATTTT. The chain uses TRBV15 and TRBJ1-5; D unresolved. The CDR3 spans 15 residues. Germline V gene sequence: CDR1 LNHNV, CDR2 YYDKDF (reference sequence).

This chain connects TRBV2 to TRBJ1-6; 8 bases are shared with TRBD1. V was pared by 6 bases and J by 5 bases, with 6 bases of the junction left unmatched. CDR1 and CDR2 (germline): SNHLY, FYNNEI. CDR3 size: 15 residues. CDR3 protein: CASSDRGQNNSPLHF. In DNA, the CDR3 is TGTGCCAGCAGCGACAGGGGACAAAATAATTCACCCCTCCACTTT.

In the case of this clonotype: The junction departs from the called germline gene at one end, perhaps through a read error. This chain links TRBV24-1 with TRBJ2-5; 7 bases agree with TRBD1. The CDR3 is 15 amino acids. CDR1 KGHDR and CDR2 SFDVKD come from the germline V gene. The CDR3 DNA reads as TGTGCCACCAGTGACGCACCGGGACAGCAAGGGACCCAGTACTTC. It encodes CATSDAPGQQGTQYF.

This clonotype was seen a few times. V is TRBV18 and J is TRBJ2-1, with D unresolved. The germline CDR1 and CDR2 sequences are KGHSH and LQKENI. The CDR3 has 14 residues. Trimming took off 3 bases at V and 0 bases at J, with 6 bases between the two ends. The CDR3 here is CASSPRSSYNEQFF. The CDR3 region has the DNA TGTGCCAGCTCACCCAGAAGCTCCTACAATGAGCAGTTCTTC. Full variable domain (remainder filled in from reference TRBV18 and TRBJ2-1): NAGVMQNPRHLVRRRGQEARLRCSPMKGHSHVYWYRQLPEEGLKFMVYLQKENIIDESGMPKERFSAEFPKEGPSILRIQQVVRGDSAAYFCASSPRSSYNEQFFGPGTRLTVL.

The table lists this clonotype with many counts. CDR3: CASSRVLRGNTIYF. CDR3 coding DNA: TGTGCCTCATCCCGGGTCTTGAGGGGAAACACCATATATTTT. The rearrangement uses TRBV30 and TRBJ1-3; no clear D gene. The CDR3 loop spans 14 amino acids. Between the trimmed V and J ends, which lost 7 bases and 4 bases, there was a span of 17 bases. CDR1 GTSNPN and CDR2 SVGIG come from the germline V gene (reference sequence). The full variable domain, with the rest looked up from reference TRBV30 and TRBJ1-3, is SQTIHQWPATLVQPVGSPLSLECTVEGTSNPNLYWYRQAAGRGLQLLFYSVGIGQISSEVPQNLSASRPQDRQFILSSKKLLLSDSGFYLCASSRVLRGNTIYFGEGSWLTVV.

This chain connects TRBV4-2 to TRBJ2-7; TRBD2 agrees at 9 bases. The V gene's germline CDR1 is LGHNA and CDR2 YNFKEQ. The CDR3 consists of 17 residues. The J segment lost 6 bases and the V segment lost 0 bases, leaving 12 bases of the junction unmatched. The CDR3 loop is CASSQDYGAGGQFEQYF. CDR3 nucleotide sequence: TGTGCCAGCAGCCAAGATTATGGTGCGGGGGGGCAGTTCGAGCAGTACTTC.

This chain joins TRBV10-3 and TRBJ2-2; unclear D gene. The CDR3 totals 12 residues. Trimming removed 6 bases from V and 4 bases from J, with 6 bases in between. Germline CDR1 reads ENHRY; CDR2 reads SYGVKD. For the CDR3, the DNA is TGTGCCATCAGACAGATCACCGGGGAGCTGTTTTTT. It specifies CAIRQITGELFF.

The chain joins TRBV18 to TRBJ2-5; D unclear. Germline assignment: CDR1 KGHSH and CDR2 LQKENI. V gave up 2 bases and J gave up 4 bases, with 23 bases separating them. CDR3 length: 18 amino acids. The CDR3 protein is CASSPRVLGPEARETQYF. The CDR3 coding sequence is TGTGCCAGCTCACCAAGAGTTTTGGGCCCAGAGGCCCGAGAGACCCAGTACTTC.

V and J are TRBV10-3 and TRBJ1-5; D gene unclear. The V and J ends lost 3 bases and 11 bases respectively, with 8 bases between them. Germline V gene lookup returns CDR1 ENHRY and CDR2 SYGVKD. The CDR3 runs 11 residues. Here the CDR3 DNA reads TGTGCCATCAGTGATGCACAGACCCAGCATTTT. This encodes CAISDAQTQHF.

This clonotype was observed a handful of times. The chain employs TRBV3-1 and TRBJ1-3; 8 positions match TRBD1. The germline V gene has CDR1 LGHDT and CDR2 YNNKEL (reference sequence). J lost 3 bases, V lost 4 bases, and 5 bases had no gene match. The CDR3 spans 15 residues. CDR3 residues: CASSPGQGLGNTIYF. The CDR3, as DNA: TGTGCCAGCAGCCCCGGACAGGGACTTGGAAACACCATATATTTT.